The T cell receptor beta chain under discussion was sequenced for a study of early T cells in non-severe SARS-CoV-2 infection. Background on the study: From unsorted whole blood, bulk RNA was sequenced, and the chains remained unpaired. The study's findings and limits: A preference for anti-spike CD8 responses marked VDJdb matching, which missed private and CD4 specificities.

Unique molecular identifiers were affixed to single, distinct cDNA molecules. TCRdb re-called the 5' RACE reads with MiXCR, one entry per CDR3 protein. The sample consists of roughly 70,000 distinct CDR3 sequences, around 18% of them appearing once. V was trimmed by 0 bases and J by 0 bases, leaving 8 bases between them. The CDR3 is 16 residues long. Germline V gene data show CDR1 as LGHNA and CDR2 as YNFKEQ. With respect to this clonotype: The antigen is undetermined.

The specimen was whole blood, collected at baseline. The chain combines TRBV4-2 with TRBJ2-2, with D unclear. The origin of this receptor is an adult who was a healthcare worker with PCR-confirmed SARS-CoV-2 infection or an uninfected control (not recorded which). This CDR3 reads CASSQDAFANTGELFF. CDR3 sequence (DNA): TGTGCCAGCAGCCAAGACGCCTTCGCGAACACCGGGGAGCTGTTTTTT.